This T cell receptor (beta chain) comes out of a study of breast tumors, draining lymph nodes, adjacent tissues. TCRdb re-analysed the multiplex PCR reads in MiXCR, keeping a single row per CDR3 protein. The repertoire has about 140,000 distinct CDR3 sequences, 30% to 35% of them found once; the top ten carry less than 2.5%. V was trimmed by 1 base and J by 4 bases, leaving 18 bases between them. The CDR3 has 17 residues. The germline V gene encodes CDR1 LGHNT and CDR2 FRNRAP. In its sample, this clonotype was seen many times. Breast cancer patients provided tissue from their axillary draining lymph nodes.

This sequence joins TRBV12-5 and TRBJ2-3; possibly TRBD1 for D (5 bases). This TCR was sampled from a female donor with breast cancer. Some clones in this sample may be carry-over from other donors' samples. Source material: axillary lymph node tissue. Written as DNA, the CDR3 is TGTGCTAGTGGTTTGGCATGGGGCCTAACAGCTCCAGATACGCAGTATTTT. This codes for CASGLAWGLTAPDTQYF.